Listed below are T cell receptor beta chains from one sample, sequenced in a study of cytomegalovirus exposure and HLA in healthy donors. Produced via immunoSEQ multiplex PCR; TCRdb's table is partial and in-frame only. The data contain 98,000 or so clones, more than 75% of them singletons. Sequencing used PBMCs. All receptors derive from a woman aged 18-29 years in good health and CMV-seropositive. CDR3s include the opening cysteine and the closing phenylalanine or tryptophan. A D gene is named only where the DNA matches it firmly. Clone size, where shown, is once, few, many, or a class for clones that have expanded.

D gene	V gene	J gene	clone size	CDR3 DNA	CDR3 protein
.	TRBV19	TRBJ2-1	.	TGTGCCAGTAGTTTGGTGTCCGGTGAGCAGTTCTTC	CASSLVSGEQFF
.	TRBV7-8	TRBJ2-1	.	TGTGCCAGCAGCTTACTCCGGAGCTACAATGAGCAGTTCTTC	CASSLLRSYNEQFF
TRBD1	TRBV10-3	TRBJ2-7	.	TGTGCCATCAGTGAGGAGTTGGGACAGCCGCCAAACGAGCAGTACTTC	CAISEELGQPPNEQYF
TRBD2	TRBV5-6	TRBJ2-1	few	TGTGCCAGCAGGGGACTAGCGGGATTCAATGAGCAGTTCTTC	CASRGLAGFNEQFF
TRBD1	TRBV27	TRBJ2-7	.	TGTGCCAGCAGTTTAGGGACAGCCTACGAGCAGTACTTC	CASSLGTAYEQYF
.	TRBV15	TRBJ1-2	once	TGTGCCACCTCCCCCCGAGGTGGGGCGGGAAGCGGCTACACCTTC	CATSPRGGAGSGYTF
.	TRBV9	TRBJ2-1	.	TGTGCCAGCAGCGGGGCTAGCTTGGAGCAGTTCTTC	CASSGASLEQFF
TRBD1	TRBV18	TRBJ1-5	.	TGTGCCAGCTCACCAAGCGGACAGGGCCAGCCCCAGCATTTT	CASSPSGQGQPQHF
TRBD2	TRBV28	TRBJ2-2	.	TGTGCCAGCAGTCCTAGCGGGAGGCGGAACACCGGGGAGCTGTTTTTT	CASSPSGRRNTGELFF
.	TRBV6-1	TRBJ1-4	few	TGTGCCAGCAGTGAAGCAGAAACCTTGGAGGATGAAAAACTGTTTTTT	CASSEAETLEDEKLFF
.	TRBV5-4	TRBJ1-2	once	TGTGCCAGCAGCTTTTTATCGGATGGCTACACCTTC	CASSFLSDGYTF
.	TRBV28	TRBJ2-1	once	TGTGCCAGCACTCCCTCTGGGAGTGGTGAGCAGTTCTTC	CASTPSGSGEQFF
TRBD2	TRBV2	TRBJ2-5	.	TGTGCCAGCAGTCCCGGGACTAGCGGGAGTCAAGAGACCCAGTACTTC	CASSPGTSGSQETQYF
.	TRBV30	TRBJ1-2	.	TGTGCCTGGACCACATCGACAGCCACTAACTATGGCTACACCTTC	CAWTTSTATNYGYTF
.	TRBV7-6	TRBJ2-3	.	TGTGCCAGCAGCCGGGATACAGATACGCAGTATTTT	CASSRDTDTQYF
TRBD2	TRBV27	TRBJ2-5	.	TGTGCCAGCAGATCTCTAGCGGCGCAAGAGACCCAGTACTTC	CASRSLAAQETQYF
.	TRBV6-5	TRBJ1-2	.	TGTGCCAGCAGTTACAGGGGGGCGGGAGAAGGCTACACCTTC	CASSYRGAGEGYTF
TRBD1	TRBV12-5	TRBJ1-2	.	TGTGCTAGTGGTTTGGTCTTAGGACAGGGGTCCAACTATGGCTACACCTTC	CASGLVLGQGSNYGYTF
.	TRBV16	TRBJ1-3	.	TGTGCCAGCAGACCGACAGGAGGCAACACCATATATTTT	CASRPTGGNTIYF
.	TRBV7-9	TRBJ1-5	.	TGTGCCAGCAGCTTAGGGAACGGGGGTTTAAATCAGCCCCAGCATTTT	CASSLGNGGLNQPQHF
TRBD2	TRBV6-5	TRBJ2-7	.	TGTGCCAGCAGTTACCTGCCTAGCGGGAGTCACGAGCAGTACTTC	CASSYLPSGSHEQYF
.	TRBV4-1	TRBJ1-2	.	TGCGCCAGCAGCCAAGACGGAGGCTATGGCTACACCTTC	CASSQDGGYGYTF
.	TRBV6-6	TRBJ2-7	.	TGTGCCAGCAGTTCCCATACCTATAGCTCCTACGAGCAGTACTTC	CASSSHTYSSYEQYF
.	TRBV28	TRBJ1-2	.	TGTGCCAGCAGGGAGGGTAACTATGGCTACACCTTC	CASREGNYGYTF
.	TRBV6-6	TRBJ1-2	.	TGTGCCAGCAGTTACGGCCAGGCAGATGGCTACACCTTC	CASSYGQADGYTF
.	TRBV30	TRBJ2-5	.	TGTGCCTCGAGTTTGTCCCCCGGGGAGACCCAGTACTTC	CASSLSPGETQYF
.	TRBV27	TRBJ1-2	.	TGTGCCAGCAGTTCAGGGGCTGGCTACACCTTC	CASSSGAGYTF
TRBD2	TRBV4-2	TRBJ2-1	.	TGTGCCAGCAGCCAAGATACGGCTAGCGGTAGCTCCTACAATGAGCAGTTCTTC	CASSQDTASGSSYNEQFF
.	TRBV28	TRBJ1-4	.	TGTGCCAGCAGTTTTCCGTTCGGGGGAGGGGAAAAACTGTTTTTT	CASSFPFGGGEKLFF
.	TRBV5-6	TRBJ2-7	.	TGTGCCAGCAGCTTGGGTTGGTCAGGGAATTACGAGCAGTACTTC	CASSLGWSGNYEQYF
.	TRBV28	TRBJ1-6	.	TGTGCCAGCAGATCCGGGGGAAGAAGTTCACCCCTCCACTTT	CASRSGGRSSPLHF
.	TRBV30	TRBJ2-7	.	TGTGCCTGGAGTGGACTCTACGAGCAGTACTTC	CAWSGLYEQYF